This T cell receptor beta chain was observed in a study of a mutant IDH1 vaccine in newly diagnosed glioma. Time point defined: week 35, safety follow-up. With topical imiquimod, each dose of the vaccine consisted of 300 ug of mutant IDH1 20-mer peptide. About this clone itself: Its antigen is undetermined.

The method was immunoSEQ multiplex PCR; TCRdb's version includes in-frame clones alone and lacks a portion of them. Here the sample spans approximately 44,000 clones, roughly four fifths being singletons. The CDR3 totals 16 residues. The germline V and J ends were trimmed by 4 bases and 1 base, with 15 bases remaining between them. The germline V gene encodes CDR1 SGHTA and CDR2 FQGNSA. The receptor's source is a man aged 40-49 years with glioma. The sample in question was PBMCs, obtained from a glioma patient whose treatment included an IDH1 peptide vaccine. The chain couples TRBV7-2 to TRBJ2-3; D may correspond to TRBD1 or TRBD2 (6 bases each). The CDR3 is CASSSPRGPGTDTQYF. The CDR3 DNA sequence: TGTGCCAGCAGCTCCCCTCGGGGGCCTGGCACAGATACGCAGTATTTT.